This T cell receptor beta chain appears in the sequencing data of a study of blood T cell repertoires in COVID-19. As for the study in general: In each case, the material was cDNA or gDNA derived from T cells, B-cell-depleted T cells, or PBMCs.

Sequenced by immunoSEQ multiplex PCR; TCRdb stores in-frame clones only, minus some. This sample has over 150,000 clones, with roughly 80% found just once. V was cut by 7 bases and J by 5 bases, with 20 bases left in between. The CDR3 spans 16 residues. Germline V CDR1 and CDR2: LNHDA, SQIVND (reference sequence). The genes are TRBV19 and TRBJ2-2, with a weak D call TRBD2 (6 bases). What was sequenced was peripheral blood. The sequence was collected from an elderly man with acute or convalescent COVID-19. The CDR3 DNA follows: TGTGCCAGTATCCCCAGGGTGGGGGGTCGGACCGGGGAGCTGTTTTTT. Translating it yields CASIPRVGGRTGELFF.